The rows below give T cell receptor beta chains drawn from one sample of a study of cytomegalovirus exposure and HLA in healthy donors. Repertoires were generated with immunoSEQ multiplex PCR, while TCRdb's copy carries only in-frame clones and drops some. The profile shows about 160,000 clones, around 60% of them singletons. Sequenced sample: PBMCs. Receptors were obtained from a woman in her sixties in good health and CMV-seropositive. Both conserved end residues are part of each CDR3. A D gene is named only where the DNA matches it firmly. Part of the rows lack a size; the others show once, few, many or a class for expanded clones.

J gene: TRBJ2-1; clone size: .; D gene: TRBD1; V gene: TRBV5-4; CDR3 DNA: TGTGCCAGCAGCTCAAGACAGGGGGGGACCTACAATGAGCAGTTCTTC; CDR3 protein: CASSSRQGGTYNEQFF
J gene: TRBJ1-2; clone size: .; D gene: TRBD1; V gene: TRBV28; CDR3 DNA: TGTGCCAGCAGTTTCCTGGACAGGGGTGGCTACACCTTC; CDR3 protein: CASSFLDRGGYTF
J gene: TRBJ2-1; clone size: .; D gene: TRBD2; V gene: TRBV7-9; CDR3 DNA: TGTGCCAGCAGCCGACTAGCGGGAACCAATGAGCAGTTCTTC; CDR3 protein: CASSRLAGTNEQFF
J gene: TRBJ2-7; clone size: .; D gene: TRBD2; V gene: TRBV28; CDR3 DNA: TGTGCCAGCAGCTCCGGGACTAGCTACGAGCAGTACTTC; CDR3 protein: CASSSGTSYEQYF
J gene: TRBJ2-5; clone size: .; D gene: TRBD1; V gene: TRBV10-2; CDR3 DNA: TGCGCCAGCACCCAACAGGACAGGGTTGGAGAGACCCAGTACTTC; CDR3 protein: CASTQQDRVGETQYF
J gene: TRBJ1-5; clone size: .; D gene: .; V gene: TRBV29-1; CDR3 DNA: TGCAGCGCTGGAGGGGTTTCGGGTCAGCCCCAGCATTTT; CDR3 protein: CSAGGVSGQPQHF
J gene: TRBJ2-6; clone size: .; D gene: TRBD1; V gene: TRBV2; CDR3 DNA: TGTGCCAGCACCCCTTTGACAGGGACCGGGGCCAACGTCCTGACTTTC; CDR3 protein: CASTPLTGTGANVLTF
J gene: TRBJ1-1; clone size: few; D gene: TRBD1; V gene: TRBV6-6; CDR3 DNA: TGTGCCAGCAACGATGACAGGGCTGAAGCTTTCTTT; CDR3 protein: CASNDDRAEAFF
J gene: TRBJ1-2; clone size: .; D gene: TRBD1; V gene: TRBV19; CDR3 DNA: TGTGCCAGTAGTGCCCGGGACAGGGCGGGCGGCTACACCTTC; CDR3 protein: CASSARDRAGGYTF
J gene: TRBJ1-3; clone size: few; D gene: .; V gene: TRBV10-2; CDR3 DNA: TGCGCCAGCAGTCCCGAGCGAGGAAGAAACACCATATATTTT; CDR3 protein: CASSPERGRNTIYF
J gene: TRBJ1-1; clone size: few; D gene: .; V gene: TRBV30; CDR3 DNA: TGTGCCTGGGGCGAAACAGTGAACACTGAAGCTTTCTTT; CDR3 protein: CAWGETVNTEAFF
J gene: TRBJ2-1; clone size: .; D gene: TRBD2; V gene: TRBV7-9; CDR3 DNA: TGTGCCAGCAGCACCTGGACTAGCGGGAGTAGCTACAATGAGCAGTTCTTC; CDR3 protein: CASSTWTSGSSYNEQFF
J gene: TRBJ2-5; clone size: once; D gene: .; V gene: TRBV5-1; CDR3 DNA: TGCGCCAGCAGCCCCTCGTACCAAGAGACCCAGTACTTC; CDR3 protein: CASSPSYQETQYF
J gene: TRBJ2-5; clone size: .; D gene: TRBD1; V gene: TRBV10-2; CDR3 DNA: TGCGCCAGCAGTGAGGGCAGGGGGCACGAGACCCAGTACTTC; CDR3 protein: CASSEGRGHETQYF
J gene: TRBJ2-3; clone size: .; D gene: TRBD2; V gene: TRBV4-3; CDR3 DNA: TGCGCCAGCAGCCCCAGCGGGAGTGGGGCAGATACGCAGTATTTT; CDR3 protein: CASSPSGSGADTQYF
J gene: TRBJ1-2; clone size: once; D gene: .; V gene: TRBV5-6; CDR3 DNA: TGTGCCAGCAGCTTCTCGCGGGGAAGCTATGGCTACACCTTC; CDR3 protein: CASSFSRGSYGYTF
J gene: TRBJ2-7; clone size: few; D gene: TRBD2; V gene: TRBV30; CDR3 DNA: TGTGCCTGGAGTGTACTAGCGGAGGCCTACGAGCAGTACTTC; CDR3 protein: CAWSVLAEAYEQYF
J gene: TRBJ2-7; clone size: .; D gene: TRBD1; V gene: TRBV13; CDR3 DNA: TGTGCCAGCAGCCCGAGAACAGGGGCCTACGAGCAGTACTTC; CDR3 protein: CASSPRTGAYEQYF
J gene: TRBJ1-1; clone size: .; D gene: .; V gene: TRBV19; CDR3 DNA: TGTGCCAGCAGGGAAGGCACTGAAGCTTTCTTT; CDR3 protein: CASREGTEAFF
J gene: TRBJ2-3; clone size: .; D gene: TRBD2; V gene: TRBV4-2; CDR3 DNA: TGTGCCAGCAGCCAAGAAAGGCTAGCGGGCACAGATACGCAGTATTTT; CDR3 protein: CASSQERLAGTDTQYF
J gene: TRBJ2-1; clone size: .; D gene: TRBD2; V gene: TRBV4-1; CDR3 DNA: TGCGCCAGCAGCCAAGAAGGCGGGAGGGCCAATGAGCAGTTCTTC; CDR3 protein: CASSQEGGRANEQFF
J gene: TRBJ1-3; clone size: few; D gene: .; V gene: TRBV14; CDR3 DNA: TGTGCCAGCAGCCGATTCAGGGGCGGTGGAAACACCATATATTTT; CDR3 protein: CASSRFRGGGNTIYF